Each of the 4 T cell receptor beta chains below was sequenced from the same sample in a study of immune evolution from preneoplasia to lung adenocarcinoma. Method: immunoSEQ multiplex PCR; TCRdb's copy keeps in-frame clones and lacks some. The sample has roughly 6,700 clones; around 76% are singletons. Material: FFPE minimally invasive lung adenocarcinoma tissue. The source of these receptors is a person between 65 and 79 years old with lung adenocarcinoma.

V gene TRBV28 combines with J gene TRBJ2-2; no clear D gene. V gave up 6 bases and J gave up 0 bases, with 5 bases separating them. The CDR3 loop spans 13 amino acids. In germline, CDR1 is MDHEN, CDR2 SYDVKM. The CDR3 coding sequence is TGTGCCAGCAGAGGAGCGAACACCGGGGAGCTGTTTTTT. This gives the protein CASRGANTGELFF. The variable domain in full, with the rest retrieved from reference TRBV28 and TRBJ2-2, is DVKVTQSSRYLVKRTGEKVFLECVQDMDHENMFWYRQDPGLGLRLIYFSYDVKMKEKGDIPEGYSVSREKKERFSLILESASTNQTSMYLCASRGANTGELFFGEGSRLTVL.

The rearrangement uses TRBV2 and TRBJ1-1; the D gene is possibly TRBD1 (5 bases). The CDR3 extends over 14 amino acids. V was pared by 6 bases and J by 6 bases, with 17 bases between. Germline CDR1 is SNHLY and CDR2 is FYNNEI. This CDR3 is CASREREGVAEAFF. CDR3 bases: TGTGCCAGCAGGGAGCGAGAAGGGGTGGCTGAAGCTTTCTTT.

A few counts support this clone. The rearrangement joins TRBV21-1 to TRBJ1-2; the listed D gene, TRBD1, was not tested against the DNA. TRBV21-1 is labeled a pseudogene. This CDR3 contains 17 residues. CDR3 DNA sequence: TGTGCCAGCAGCATTTATGAGGTCGGCAGGGTTTACTATGGCTACACCTTC. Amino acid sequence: CASSIYEVGRVYYGYTF.

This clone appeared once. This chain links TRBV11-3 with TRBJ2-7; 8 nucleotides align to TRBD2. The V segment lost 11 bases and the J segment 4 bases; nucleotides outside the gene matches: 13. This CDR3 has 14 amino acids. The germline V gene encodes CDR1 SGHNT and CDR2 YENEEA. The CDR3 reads CASRGGGRRYEQYF. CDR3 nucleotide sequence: TGTGCCTCTCGGGGGGGCGGGAGGCGATACGAGCAGTACTTC.